This record covers a single TCR beta chain. The table came from immunoSEQ multiplex PCR; TCRdb's copy has only in-frame clones and leaves some out. The sample includes 50,000 to 80,000 clones, roughly 91% of them seen just once. This entry belongs to a study of T cell changes during pregnancy in multiple sclerosis. There are 17 residues in the CDR3. Trimming stripped 0 bases from V and 1 base from J, with 16 bases between. CDR1 and CDR2 (germline): SGDLS, YYNGEE. Material: CD8+ T cells from peripheral blood mononuclear cells, obtained before pregnancy. The clonotype comes from a female donor with multiple sclerosis, enrolled in a pregnancy study. The chain has TRBV9 and TRBJ1-1; tentatively, D is TRBD1 (6 bases). Here the CDR3 reads CASSVGSGGRTNTEAFF. In nucleotides, the CDR3 is TGTGCCAGCAGCGTAGGGTCGGGGGGGCGGACGAACACTGAAGCTTTCTTT.